Sequencing of this T cell receptor (beta chain) was carried out in a study of cytomegalovirus exposure and HLA in healthy donors. Germline V gene sequence: CDR1 SGHRS, CDR2 YFSETQ. The J segment lost 2 bases and the V segment lost 1 base, leaving 4 bases of the junction unmatched. This CDR3 has 15 residues. Primers for the PCR totalled 60 Vbeta and 13 Jbeta. Sequenced by immunoSEQ multiplex PCR; TCRdb stores in-frame clones only, minus some. The sample holds about 98,000 clones; about three fifths are singletons and the top ten take more than 4.5%. This sequence was found in a human donor in good health. The J gene is TRBJ2-5, the V gene TRBV5-1, with 8 bases fitting TRBD1. Sequences were obtained from PBMCs. The CDR3 DNA reads as TGCGCCAGCAGCTTGCCCTGGGACAGGCAAGAGACCCAGTACTTC. It specifies CASSLPWDRQETQYF.